Listed below are T cell receptor beta chains from one sample, sequenced in a study of T cell clones after liver transplantation. Produced via immunoSEQ multiplex PCR; TCRdb's table is partial and in-frame only. Of fewer than 85,000 clones in the sample, around four fifths were seen once. The material was CD4+ T cells from blood, obtained at the 22-month timepoint. These receptors originate from a human patient who received a liver transplant. Some T cells may be supplied by the graft donor. Both conserved end residues are part of each CDR3. Fields, in order: D gene, clone size, V gene, J gene, CDR3 protein, CDR3 DNA. D genes are given only for firm matches. Size is omitted from some rows. Given values are once, few, many or a class for expanded clones.

D: TRBD1
size: -
V: TRBV19
J: TRBJ1-5
CDR3: CATSFGTGAFNQPQHF
DNA: TGTGCCACTTCATTCGGGACAGGGGCGTTCAATCAGCCCCAGCATTTT

D: -
size: -
V: TRBV5-8
J: TRBJ1-2
CDR3: CASSLGPHENYGYTF
DNA: TGTGCCAGCAGCTTGGGTCCCCACGAAAACTATGGCTACACCTTC

D: TRBD1
size: once
V: TRBV19
J: TRBJ2-7
CDR3: CASSIVHRGTNEQYF
DNA: TGTGCCAGTAGTATAGTTCACAGGGGTACGAACGAGCAGTACTTC

D: -
size: -
V: TRBV18
J: TRBJ1-1
CDR3: CASSPHKNTEAFF
DNA: TGTGCCAGCTCACCTCACAAGAACACTGAAGCTTTCTTT

D: -
size: once
V: TRBV6-4
J: TRBJ2-3
CDR3: CASSLRGGTDTQYF
DNA: TGTGCCAGCAGCTTAAGGGGGGGCACAGATACGCAGTATTTT

D: TRBD1
size: -
V: TRBV27
J: TRBJ2-7
CDR3: CASSSRGTGLAYEQYF
DNA: TGTGCCAGCAGTTCCCGGGGGACAGGGTTGGCCTACGAGCAGTACTTC

D: -
size: -
V: TRBV9
J: TRBJ2-1
CDR3: CASSPRLAAGAEQFF
DNA: TGTGCCAGCAGCCCCCGGCTGGCAGCGGGTGCTGAGCAGTTCTTC

D: -
size: -
V: TRBV11-1
J: TRBJ2-7
CDR3: CASSGRIPAEQYF
DNA: TGTGCCAGCAGCGGAAGGATCCCCGCCGAGCAGTACTTC

D: TRBD2
size: -
V: TRBV11-1
J: TRBJ2-7
CDR3: CASRFGSGVFYEQYF
DNA: TGTGCCAGCAGGTTCGGGAGCGGGGTTTTCTACGAGCAGTACTTC

D: -
size: -
V: TRBV7-3
J: TRBJ1-1
CDR3: CASSLTGRQAATEAFF
DNA: TGTGCCAGCAGCTTAACGGGCCGGCAAGCGGCCACTGAAGCTTTCTTT

D: -
size: -
V: TRBV6-1
J: TRBJ2-7
CDR3: CASSVRQGSYEQYF
DNA: TGTGCCAGCAGTGTCAGGCAGGGATCCTACGAGCAGTACTTC

D: -
size: -
V: TRBV2
J: TRBJ1-2
CDR3: CVSSWGDFGVGYTF
DNA: TGTGTCAGCAGTTGGGGGGACTTTGGAGTCGGCTACACCTTC

D: -
size: -
V: TRBV6-5
J: TRBJ2-5
CDR3: CASSYGETQYF
DNA: TGTGCCAGCAGTTATGGGGAGACCCAGTACTTC

D: TRBD1
size: -
V: TRBV5-1
J: TRBJ2-4
CDR3: CASSFLGTGENIQYF
DNA: TGCGCCAGCAGCTTCCTCGGGACAGGGGAAAACATTCAGTACTTC

D: -
size: -
V: TRBV7-9
J: TRBJ2-7
CDR3: CASSLALTGQGLNEQYF
DNA: TGTGCCAGCAGCTTAGCGCTAACGGGGCAGGGGCTCAACGAGCAGTACTTC

D: -
size: -
V: TRBV27
J: TRBJ1-2
CDR3: CASSLGDGGRGYTF
DNA: TGTGCCAGCAGTTTAGGGGACGGGGGAAGGGGCTACACCTTC

D: TRBD1
size: -
V: TRBV9
J: TRBJ2-7
CDR3: CASSVVGDRAHEQYF
DNA: TGTGCCAGCAGCGTAGTGGGGGACAGGGCCCACGAGCAGTACTTC

D: TRBD1
size: -
V: TRBV19
J: TRBJ2-7
CDR3: CASGEAGGSDEQYF
DNA: TGTGCCAGTGGAGAGGCAGGGGGAAGCGACGAGCAGTACTTC

D: -
size: -
V: TRBV7-2
J: TRBJ2-3
CDR3: CASSSRDQASTDTQYF
DNA: TGTGCCAGCAGCTCCCGGGACCAAGCTAGCACAGATACGCAGTATTTT

D: TRBD2
size: once
V: TRBV7-3
J: TRBJ2-3
CDR3: CASSLGQEASGGTQYF
DNA: TGTGCCAGCAGCTTAGGGCAGGAGGCTAGCGGGGGCACGCAGTATTTT

D: -
size: -
V: TRBV14
J: TRBJ2-3
CDR3: CASSHGRGWDTQYF
DNA: TGTGCCAGCAGCCATGGCCGGGGATGGGATACGCAGTATTTT

D: -
size: few
V: TRBV6-5
J: TRBJ2-7
CDR3: CASRLLNSGEQYF
DNA: TGTGCCAGCAGGCTGTTAAACTCCGGGGAGCAGTACTTC

D: TRBD2
size: -
V: TRBV2
J: TRBJ2-5
CDR3: CASRSERGKETQYF
DNA: TGTGCCAGCAGATCTGAGCGGGGCAAAGAGACCCAGTACTTC

D: TRBD1
size: -
V: TRBV6-5
J: TRBJ1-2
CDR3: CASSYNREGAYGYTF
DNA: TGTGCCAGCAGTTACAATAGAGAGGGGGCGTATGGCTACACCTTC

D: -
size: few
V: TRBV4-3
J: TRBJ1-1
CDR3: CASSRQGRDTEAFF
DNA: TGCGCCAGCAGCCGCCAGGGGCGGGACACTGAAGCTTTCTTT

D: -
size: -
V: TRBV2
J: TRBJ1-1
CDR3: CASSDMGARTEAFF
DNA: TGTGCCAGCAGTGATATGGGGGCGCGGACTGAAGCTTTCTTT

D: TRBD1
size: -
V: TRBV5-1
J: TRBJ2-5
CDR3: CASSLGTDQETQYF
DNA: TGCGCCAGCAGCTTAGGGACAGATCAAGAGACCCAGTACTTC

D: -
size: -
V: TRBV2
J: TRBJ1-3
CDR3: CASSESGSFSGNTIYF
DNA: TGTGCCAGCAGTGAATCAGGTTCTTTCTCTGGAAACACCATATATTTT

D: -
size: -
V: TRBV10-1
J: TRBJ1-2
CDR3: CASSEYWDGLHYGYTF
DNA: TGCGCCAGCAGTGAGTATTGGGACGGACTACACTATGGCTACACCTTC

D: -
size: -
V: TRBV5-1
J: TRBJ2-1
CDR3: CASSLATSDEQFF
DNA: TGCGCCAGCAGCTTGGCGACTAGTGATGAGCAGTTCTTC

D: TRBD2
size: few
V: TRBV5-1
J: TRBJ2-3
CDR3: CASSFSGSTDTQYF
DNA: TGCGCCAGCAGCTTTAGCGGGAGCACAGATACGCAGTATTTT

D: -
size: -
V: TRBV6-4
J: TRBJ2-3
CDR3: CASKGARENTDTQYF
DNA: TGTGCCAGCAAGGGAGCCCGGGAAAACACAGATACGCAGTATTTT

D: -
size: -
V: TRBV6-1
J: TRBJ2-2
CDR3: CASRLGSLTGELFF
DNA: TGTGCCAGCAGGCTGGGGTCTCTCACCGGGGAGCTGTTTTTT

D: -
size: once
V: TRBV28
J: TRBJ2-5
CDR3: CASIGAGAFQETQYF
DNA: TGTGCCAGCATAGGGGCAGGGGCGTTCCAAGAGACCCAGTACTTC

D: -
size: -
V: TRBV30
J: TRBJ2-5
CDR3: CAWSEGGGKTQYF
DNA: TGTGCCTGGAGTGAGGGAGGGGGAAAGACCCAGTACTTC

D: TRBD1
size: few
V: TRBV2
J: TRBJ1-2
CDR3: CASQQRTGRSYGYTF
DNA: TGTGCCAGCCAGCAAAGGACAGGGCGGAGCTATGGCTACACCTTC

D: -
size: -
V: TRBV7-7
J: TRBJ2-2
CDR3: CASSVSPHANTGELFF
DNA: TGTGCTAGCAGCGTTAGTCCGCACGCGAACACCGGGGAGCTGTTTTTT

D: -
size: -
V: TRBV2
J: TRBJ2-2
CDR3: CASARGTNGELFF
DNA: TGTGCCAGCGCACGCGGGACAAACGGGGAGCTGTTTTTT

D: -
size: -
V: TRBV6-5
J: TRBJ1-1
CDR3: CASRTGGLDTEAFF
DNA: TGTGCCAGCAGGACCGGGGGGCTGGACACTGAAGCTTTCTTT

D: TRBD2
size: -
V: TRBV5-1
J: TRBJ2-5
CDR3: CASSLSGGTSGNKETQYF
DNA: TGCGCCAGCAGCTTGTCAGGGGGCACTAGCGGGAATAAAGAGACCCAGTACTTC

D: -
size: -
V: TRBV27
J: TRBJ2-7
CDR3: CASSFRTIGFGYEQYF
DNA: TGTGCCAGCAGTTTTAGGACTATTGGTTTTGGATACGAGCAGTACTTC